The TCR beta chain described here comes from a study of CD8 T cells in ankylosing spondylitis. Study results and limitations: Reactive arthritis synovial fluid and blood previously showed some of these motif variants.

This clonotype was counted between two and nine times. What it binds is unknown. TCRdb analysed the 5' RACE reads with MiXCR anew, one entry per CDR3 protein. The sample carries roughly 280,000 distinct CDR3 sequences, 20% recorded once. V was shortened by 3 bases and J by 1 base, with 12 bases between the two germline ends. CDR3 size: 15 residues. The rearrangement uses TRBV12-3 or TRBV12-4 and TRBJ2-5; no clear D. The TCR sequence derives from a male donor with ankylosing spondylitis or in good health (not recorded which). Sequencing was performed on blood, either unsorted or a sorted T cell fraction (not recorded which). The CDR3 is CASSFELSVQETQYF. The DNA for the CDR3 is TGTGCCAGCAGTTTTGAATTGAGCGTCCAAGAGACCCAGTACTTC.